The clone carrying this T cell receptor beta chain occurred a few times. The antigen is undetermined. V lost 0 bases and J lost 3, with 11 bases in between. Germline-derived CDR1 and CDR2 are MGHRA and YSYEKL. This CDR3 spans 15 amino acids. Patients sequenced had flow cytometry evidence of CD8+CD57+ cell expansion. All patients were therapy-naive when blood was sampled. The record originates from a study of CD8+CD57+ T cells in acquired aplastic anemia. About the research overall: Mean DNA quantity obtained from sorted CD4+ and CD8+ cells was approximately 3 ug. Study findings and constraints: Between the patient and control groups, CD8+ Simpson's diversity did not differ significantly. Roughly 30 sequences, all CD8+ CDR3, were shared between patients and controls.

Profiles of TCR beta VDJ and CDR3 were generated from a genomic DNA template. TCRdb used MiXCR to reprocess the reads, holding one entry per CDR3 protein. Here the sample spans hundreds of thousands of distinct CDR3 sequences, around 30% being singletons. This rearrangement joins TRBV4-1 to TRBJ1-2; D call uncertain. The receptor was isolated from a human donor with aplastic anemia. Sequencing was performed on sorted CD4+, CD8+, or CD8+CD57+ T cells (not recorded which) from PBMCs. CDR3 protein: CASSQEEGVHYGYTF. In nucleotides, the CDR3 is TGCGCCAGCAGCCAAGAGGAGGGAGTTCACTATGGCTACACCTTC.